These 19 T cell receptor beta chains share one sample of origin, sequenced in a study of shared clonotypes between healthy human individuals (dated by TCRdb to 2020 to 2022). The library was obtained by the immunoSEQ multiplex PCR assay. In TCRdb, the immuneACCESS table is reduced to in-frame sequences with V and J assigned. These tables do not hold every clone; where another copy was compared, an unresolved V gene accounts for under half, and the others remain unexplained. The sample profile shows hundreds of thousands of clones; 95% to 97% of them were found once. The ten largest clones represent roughly 0.1% of the sample. CD8 naive samples consisted of CD45RO-negative cells that were positively selected for CCR7, yielding a CD45RA+CCR7+ population without TemRA cells. Source material: naive CD8+ T cells sorted from blood. The label giving this sample's cell subset or site can be read as: CD45RA+CCR7+. The receptor source for this set is a woman under 40 in good health.

The chain links TRBV2 to TRBJ2-7; TRBD2 aligns across 11 bases. This CDR3 comprises 15 residues. V gave up 6 bases and J gave up 3 bases; unmatched junction bases: 7. Germline CDR1 is SNHLY and CDR2 is FYNNEI. CDR3 sequence reads: CASSSLSGRDYEQYF. The CDR3 DNA follows: TGTGCCAGCAGCTCCCTTAGCGGGAGGGACTACGAGCAGTACTTC.

The chain employs TRBV27 and TRBJ2-5, with D possibly being TRBD2 (7 bases). The DNA end favors TRBJ2-7, so the J call may be wrong. Germline CDR1 and CDR2: MNHEY and SMNVEV (reference sequence). This CDR3 region has 14 residues. The DNA of the CDR3 is TGTGCCAGCAGTTTTTACGGGGGGCCTTACGAGCAGTACTTC. Translation gives CASSFYGGPYEQYF.

This clone was recorded once. The gene calls are TRBV14 and TRBJ1-2; D may be TRBD1 (6 bases). The CDR3 runs to 14 residues. V lost 4 bases to trimming and J lost 6 bases, with 15 bases between them. Germline CDR1 SGHDN, CDR2 FVKESK. CDR3 amino acids: CASSLAAGGHGYTF. The CDR3 DNA reads TGTGCCAGCAGCCTTGCGGCCGGGGGGCATGGCTACACCTTC.

This sequence joins TRBV30 and TRBJ1-6; D not certain. Germline V gives CDR1 GTSNPN, CDR2 SVGIG (reference sequence). Trimming pared 7 bases from V and 9 bases from J, leaving 13 bases between. This CDR3 comprises 12 residues. The DNA of the CDR3 is TGTGCCTCTCGTGACTGGGGTTCACCCCTCCACTTT. Translated: CASRDWGSPLHF.

The chain couples TRBV28 to TRBJ2-1; 8 bases agree with TRBD2. The germline gives CDR1 MDHEN, CDR2 SYDVKM. The length of the CDR3 is 13 residues. V lost 3 bases and J lost 6; bases outside the gene matches: 1. The CDR3 region has the DNA TGTGCCAGCAGTTTTACTAGCGGCAATGAGCAGTTCTTC. Its protein product is CASSFTSGNEQFF.

The gene calls are TRBV6-5 and TRBJ2-1; possible D gene TRBD1, 5 bases. V was shortened by 6 bases and J by 6 bases, with 18 bases between the two germline ends. The CDR3 runs to 15 residues. Germline V gives CDR1 MNHEY, CDR2 SVGAGI. The CDR3 reads CASSQTGPEVNEQFF. The CDR3 DNA follows: TGTGCCAGCAGCCAAACAGGTCCCGAGGTCAATGAGCAGTTCTTC.

The rearrangement joins TRBV9 to TRBJ2-5; D is undetermined. The end of the DNA fits TRBJ2-7 better, so the J call may be wrong. The germline CDR1 and CDR2 sequences are SGDLS and YYNGEE. CDR3 length equals 14 residues. The chain's CDR3 is CASSVGAGDYEQYF. As DNA, the CDR3 is TGTGCCAGCAGCGTTGGAGCAGGCGATTACGAGCAGTACTTC.

This chain links TRBV5-6 with TRBJ2-7; 7 bases match TRBD1. Germline V gives CDR1 SGHDT, CDR2 YYEEEE. The CDR3 loop spans 12 amino acids. Trimming removed 3 bases from V and 3 bases from J; junction bases left unmatched: 0. CDR3 DNA: TGTGCCAGCAGCTACAGGGGCTACGAGCAGTACTTC. Amino acids: CASSYRGYEQYF.

This chain connects TRBV13 to TRBJ2-7; 7 nucleotides match TRBD1. From germline, CDR1 is PRHDT and CDR2 FYEKMQ (reference sequence). V was clipped by 1 base and J by 6 bases; unmatched bases: 6. This CDR3 has 14 residues. The CDR3: CASSLEGTVSEQYF. The CDR3 nucleotides are TGTGCCAGCAGCTTAGAGGGGACAGTATCCGAGCAGTACTTC.

Comments on this clone: Other DNA sequences from this sample encode an identical CDR3 as well. The chain links TRBV5-6 to TRBJ2-7; D is uncertain. V lost 0 bases, J lost 7 bases, and 5 bases lay in between. CDR3 length: 11 amino acids. Germline loops: CDR1 SGHDT, CDR2 YYEEEE. The CDR3 loop is CASSLDGEQYF. CDR3 coding DNA: TGTGCCAGCAGCTTGGATGGGGAGCAGTACTTC. The full variable domain, completed using reference TRBV5-6 and TRBJ2-7, is DAGVTQSPTHLIKTRGQQVTLRCSPKSGHDTVSWYQQALGQGPQFIFQYYEEEERQRGNFPDRFSGHQFPNYSSELNVNALLLGDSALYLCASSLDGEQYFGPGTRLTVT.

J is TRBJ2-4 and V is TRBV5-1; 10 bases are shared with TRBD2. Per the germline V gene, CDR1 is SGHRS and CDR2 is YFSETQ. With 4 bases clipped from V and 2 bases from J, the junction kept 18 bases outside the gene matches. CDR3 length equals 20 residues. The CDR3 region is CASSQNTGTSVMFTKNIQYF. For the CDR3, the DNA is TGCGCCAGCAGCCAGAACACCGGGACTAGCGTGATGTTCACCAAAAACATTCAGTACTTC.

The genes are TRBV27 and TRBJ1-5; D is possibly TRBD1 (5 bases). Germline assignment: CDR1 MNHEY and CDR2 SMNVEV (reference sequence). The CDR3 loop spans 15 amino acids. The germline V and J ends were trimmed by 0 bases and 3 bases, with 9 bases remaining between them. Here the CDR3 reads CASSLSLGANQPQHF. For the CDR3, the DNA is TGTGCCAGCAGTTTATCGTTAGGGGCCAATCAGCCCCAGCATTTT.

The V and J genes are TRBV9 and TRBJ1-1; D might be TRBD1 (5 bases). Germline V gives CDR1 SGDLS, CDR2 YYNGEE. V lost 3 bases to trimming and J lost 2 bases, with 20 bases between them. The CDR3 length is 17 residues. The CDR3, as DNA: TGTGCCAGCAGCGCCGATGGGGGGAAGGAGTTCAACACTGAAGCTTTCTTT. It is translated as CASSADGGKEFNTEAFF.

V gene TRBV18 combines with J gene TRBJ2-2; 9 positions agree with TRBD2. Germline V gene sequence: CDR1 KGHSH, CDR2 LQKENI. V gave up 3 bases and J gave up 7 bases; unmatched junction bases: 18. The CDR3 is 19 residues long. CDR3 nucleotide sequence: TGTGCCAGCTCACCGGATACGACTCCCAGCGGGAGGATTATCGGGGAGCTGTTTTTT. Its protein product is CASSPDTTPSGRIIGELFF. The variable domain in full, completed from reference TRBV18 and TRBJ2-2, reads NAGVMQNPRHLVRRRGQEARLRCSPMKGHSHVYWYRQLPEEGLKFMVYLQKENIIDESGMPKERFSAEFPKEGPSILRIQQVVRGDSAAYFCASSPDTTPSGRIIGELFFGEGSRLTVL.

The rearrangement links TRBV28 to TRBJ2-5; 10 bases are a match to TRBD2. Germline V gene data show CDR1 as MDHEN and CDR2 as SYDVKM. The CDR3 is made up of 18 amino acids. With V trimmed by 4 bases and J by 5 bases, 16 bases remained unmatched. CDR3 in DNA: TGTGCCAGCAGTTCCGGCCCCCCGGGACTAGCGCCCCCTGAGACCCAGTACTTC. Amino acid sequence: CASSSGPPGLAPPETQYF.

The chain is built from TRBV6-6 and TRBJ1-1; 7 nucleotides match TRBD1. The CDR3 is 14 amino acids. Germline trimming cut 6 bases from V and 4 bases from J; bases unmatched to any gene: 8. Germline V gene lookup returns CDR1 MNHNY and CDR2 SVGAGI (reference sequence). CDR3 amino acids: CASREIHRGTEAFF. CDR3 nucleotide sequence: TGTGCCAGCAGGGAAATCCACAGGGGCACTGAAGCTTTCTTT.

J is TRBJ1-2 and V is TRBV5-1; 7 bases are shared with TRBD1. Per germline, CDR1 SGHRS and CDR2 YFSETQ. The CDR3 extends over 14 amino acids. The trim removed 5 bases at V and 7 bases at J, leaving 11 bases unmatched. Here the CDR3 DNA reads TGCGCCAGCAGAGGAGAGACAGGGTCCGGTGGCTACACCTTC. This sequence encodes CASRGETGSGGYTF.

The CDR3 DNA is TGTGCCAGTAGTTTAGCAATCTACGACGAGCAGTACTTC. It is translated as CASSLAIYDEQYF. This chain connects TRBV19 to TRBJ2-7, with no clear D. The CDR3 is 13 residues long. Trimming removed 5 bases from V and 5 bases from J, with 13 bases in between. The germline gives CDR1 LNHDA, CDR2 SQIVND (reference sequence). Drawing the rest from reference TRBV19 and TRBJ2-7, the complete variable domain is DGGITQSPKYLFRKEGQNVTLSCEQNLNHDAMYWYRQDPGQGLRLIYYSQIVNDFQKGDIAEGYSVSREKKESFPLTVTSAQKNPTAFYLCASSLAIYDEQYFGPGTRLTVT.

About this clone: Other DNA sequences in the sample encode the same CDR3. The chain uses TRBV19 and TRBJ2-3; no definite D call. V was clipped by 2 bases and J by 2 bases, with 2 bases between them. The CDR3 is 12 residues long. Looked up from germline, CDR1 is LNHDA and CDR2 is SQIVND (reference sequence). The CDR3 sequence: CASSISTDTQYF. CDR3 sequence (DNA): TGTGCCAGTAGTATATCCACAGATACGCAGTATTTT.